These 5 T cell receptor beta chains were sequenced from one sample in a study of Ad26.COV2.S vaccination and SARS-CoV-2 variants. Generated by immunoSEQ multiplex PCR, the TCRdb table keeps only in-frame clones and is missing some. The profile covers under 150,000 clones, with roughly 85% appearing a single time and 5% taken by the ten largest. The sequences come from peripheral blood, collected after recovery from COVID-19. Receptor source: a human donor who had recovered from COVID-19.

The J gene is TRBJ2-7, the V gene TRBV25-1; weak D call: TRBD1 (5 bases). The germline gives CDR1 MGHDK, CDR2 SYGVNS. CDR3 length: 14 amino acids. The V and J ends lost 1 base and 3 bases respectively, with 10 bases between them. CDR3 protein: CASSEFDSLYEQYF. The CDR3 DNA sequence: TGTGCCAGCAGTGAATTTGACAGCCTCTACGAGCAGTACTTC.

The rearrangement uses TRBV5-1 and TRBJ2-1; D call uncertain. Germline V gene data show CDR1 as SGHRS and CDR2 as YFSETQ. Trimming removed 2 bases from V and 9 bases from J, with 6 bases in between. This CDR3 has 11 amino acids. The CDR3 bases are TGCGCCAGCAGCTTTGATGCTGAGCAGTTCTTC. Encoded protein: CASSFDAEQFF.

The chain has TRBV7-8 and TRBJ1-2; D is perhaps TRBD1 (6 bases). Germline values: CDR1 SGHVS, CDR2 FQNEAQ. With 6 bases removed from V and 4 bases from J, the gap between germline ends came to 9 bases. This CDR3 has 12 amino acids. CDR3 coding DNA: TGTGCCAGCAGTACAGGGACCTATGGCTACACCTTC. Protein: CASSTGTYGYTF. Complete variable domain (other parts from reference TRBV7-8 and TRBJ1-2): GAGVSQSPRYKVAKRGQDVALRCDPISGHVSLFWYQQALGQGPEFLTYFQNEAQLDKSGLPSDRFFAERPEGSVSTLKIQRTQQEDSAVYLCASSTGTYGYTFGSGTRLTVV.

The CDR3 nucleotides are TGTGCCAGCAGCTTAGCACAACGCACAGATACGCAGTATTTT. Translating it yields CASSLAQRTDTQYF. V gene TRBV7-2 combines with J gene TRBJ2-3, with unresolved D. Germline CDR1 is SGHTA and CDR2 is FQGNSA. Trimming stripped 0 bases from V and 1 base from J, with 5 bases between. The CDR3 loop spans 14 amino acids.

The chain combines TRBV6-2 or TRBV6-3 with TRBJ2-7; no firm D call. The germline V gene encodes CDR1 MNHEY and CDR2 SVGEGT. The CDR3 extends over 11 amino acids. V dropped 6 bases and J dropped 5 bases, with 8 bases sitting between them. The CDR3 bases are TGTGCCAGCAGCCCCGGGCACGAGCAGTACTTC. It codes for CASSPGHEQYF.